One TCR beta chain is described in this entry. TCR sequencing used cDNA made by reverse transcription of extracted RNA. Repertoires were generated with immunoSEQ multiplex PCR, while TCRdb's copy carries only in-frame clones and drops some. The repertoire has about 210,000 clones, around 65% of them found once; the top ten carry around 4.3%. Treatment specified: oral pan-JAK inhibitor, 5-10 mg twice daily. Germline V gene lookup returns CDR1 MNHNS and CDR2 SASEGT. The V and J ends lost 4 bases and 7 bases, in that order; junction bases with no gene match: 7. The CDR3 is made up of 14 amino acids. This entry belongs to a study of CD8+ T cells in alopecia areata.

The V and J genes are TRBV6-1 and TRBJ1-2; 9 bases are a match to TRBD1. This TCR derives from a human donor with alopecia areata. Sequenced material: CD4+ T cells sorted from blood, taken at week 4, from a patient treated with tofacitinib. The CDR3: CASSVRDRAAGYTF. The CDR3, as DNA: TGTGCCAGCAGTGTTCGGGACAGGGCGGCTGGCTACACCTTC.